This TCR beta chain is from a study of blood T cell repertoires in COVID-19 (dated by TCRdb to the early 2020s). Regarding the study in general: Samples from collaborators originated in the United States, Italy and Spain and spanned both the acute and convalescent phases of COVID-19. The samples were drawn from two sources: the first 160 participants of the ongoing ImmuneRACE study, and 1,254 subjects contributed by 6 global collaborators. The material from the prospective study consisted of cDNA or gDNA derived from T cells, B-cell-depleted T cells, or PBMCs. HLA class I and class II types, where available, came from metadata supplied by the sample provider rather than from assay-based typing. Nearly every sample came with metadata listing a de-identified subject ID, COVID-19 status, age in years and sex. Deeply sampled blood TCRbeta repertoires from subjects exposed to, actively infected with, or recovered from COVID-19 were included in the dataset. The repertoires were released in a freely available public database intended as a resource for research on the immune response to SARS-CoV-2. The investigation overall reported the following: Clinical and demographic metadata were provided uncurated, with the amount varying by source and participant.

Whole blood was collected in K2EDTA tubes by collaborating institutions according to the institutions' own protocols. For TCRbeta analysis, collaborators shipped samples as frozen whole blood, isolated PBMCs, or DNA extracted from either of those sample types. TCRbeta CDR3 regions were amplified from genomic DNA by means of the immunoSEQ Assay, a bias-controlled multiplex PCR. The study's processing was this. The number of nucleated cells in each sample was estimated from the amplification of reference gene primers within the assay. To quantify the absolute abundance of each unique TCRbeta CDR3 rearrangement, sequence reads were collapsed and filtered. For each sample, productive Simpson clonality was calculated as the square root of Simpson's diversity index across productive rearrangements. TCRdb stores this immuneACCESS table with in-frame sequences only. Part of the clones is absent; in the studies checked, under half of the shortfall reflects unresolved V genes, and no reason is known for the rest. The DNA gave D and trimming, while V, J and clone size come from that table. The sample has over 130,000 clones on record, around 87% of them singletons. Jointly, the top ten make up roughly 5.4% of the sample.

The V and J ends are trimmed by 1 base and 5 bases, leaving 6 bases between them. The CDR3 measures 13 amino acids from cysteine to phenylalanine. Solely the CDR3 DNA is kept, with 39 bases framed from the first base. Sequences MDHEN (CDR1) and SYDVKM (CDR2) are obtained from the germline V gene. Points on this clone: Its binding antigen is unknown. Base-call qualities are not available, and no considerably larger clone is one nucleotide away.

This TCR was recovered from a human donor in a cohort sampled during active COVID-19. The chain couples TRBV28 to TRBJ2-1; TRBD2 is a possible D gene, resting on 5 matching bases. The material sequenced was peripheral blood. The sequenced DNA: TGTGCCAGCAGTTTATCGGAGGACAATGAGCAGTTCTTC. The resulting protein is CASSLSEDNEQFF.